The 29 T cell receptor beta chains in this list originate from one sample, sequenced in a study of blood T cells in healthy people across ages. It was with a sample-barcoded 5' primer and a J-beta primer mix that a second PCR of about 6 to 12 cycles was run. In TCRdb, the 5' RACE reads were re-called with MiXCR into one record per CDR3 protein. This table holds 1.5 million to 2 million distinct CDR3 sequences, 49% found once. Specimen: blood. The source of these receptors is a woman aged 40 to 50 in good health.

The rearrangement joins TRBV6-5 to TRBJ1-2; D perhaps matches TRBD1 (6 bases). The germline V and J ends were trimmed by 4 bases and 7 bases, with 19 bases remaining between them. Germline CDR1 and CDR2: MNHEY and SVGAGI. CDR3 size: 15 residues. The CDR3 sequence is CASSSLGGQAGGYTF. CDR3 in DNA: TGTGCCAGCAGTTCCCTCGGGGGGCAGGCTGGTGGCTACACCTTC.

This clonotype came up a few times. This chain uses TRBV27 with TRBJ2-7, with 9 bases lining up with TRBD1. V shed 8 bases, J shed 5 bases, and the junction held 4 bases outside the gene matches. Germline V gene sequence: CDR1 MNHEY, CDR2 SMNVEV (reference sequence). CDR3 size: 12 residues. In DNA form, the CDR3 reads TGTGCCAGCGGAACAGGGGGCAACGAGCAGTACTTC. This encodes CASGTGGNEQYF.

DNA for the CDR3: TGTGCCAGCAGCTCGACAGGGCGCAATCAGCCCCAGCATTTT. It encodes CASSSTGRNQPQHF. This chain connects TRBV5-6 to TRBJ1-5, with 7 bases aligning to TRBD1. The V and J ends lost 3 bases and 2 bases, in that order; junction bases with no gene match: 2. This CDR3 is built from 14 residues. Germline V CDR1 and CDR2: SGHDT, YYEEEE.

V and J are TRBV6-5 and TRBJ1-5; 8 nucleotides match TRBD1. CDR3 length equals 14 residues. Trimming removed 7 bases from V and 4 bases from J; junction bases left unmatched: 6. Per the germline V gene, CDR1 is MNHEY and CDR2 is SVGAGI. CDR3 sequence reads: CASTPDRGNQPQHF. The CDR3 DNA follows: TGTGCCAGCACCCCCGACAGGGGTAATCAGCCCCAGCATTTT.

This chain joins TRBV7-9 and TRBJ1-2; 10 bases line up with TRBD1. CDR1 and CDR2 from the germline V gene are SEHNR and FQNEAQ (reference sequence). The CDR3 is made up of 15 amino acids. V lost 2 bases, J lost 6 bases, and 6 bases stayed unmatched. CDR3 region: CASSLSDRGGDGYTF. Written as DNA, the CDR3 is TGTGCCAGCAGCTTATCGGACAGGGGGGGGGATGGCTACACCTTC.

The chain uses TRBV4-2 and TRBJ2-5; D is unclear. The CDR3 contains 13 residues. The ends were cut back, 3 bases at V and 0 bases at J, with 5 bases in the middle. Germline lookup yields CDR1 LGHNA and CDR2 YNFKEQ. CDR3 nucleotide sequence: TGTGCCAGCAGCCAGGCCTACCAAGAGACCCAGTACTTC. Its translation: CASSQAYQETQYF.

The chain combines TRBV20-1 with TRBJ2-7; D gene ambiguous. The CDR3 runs 11 residues. The germline CDR1 and CDR2 sequences are DFQATT and SNEGSKA (reference sequence). V lost 6 bases and J 3 bases, leaving 9 bases between the germline ends. CDR3 DNA: TGCAGTGCCCTTAATCGCTACGAGCAGTACTTC. Amino acids: CSALNRYEQYF.

This sequence joins TRBV7-2 and TRBJ2-1; D is perhaps TRBD2 (7 bases). Germline values: CDR1 SGHTA, CDR2 FQGNSA. The CDR3 extends over 15 amino acids. The ends were cut back, 6 bases at V and 3 bases at J, with 15 bases in the middle. The CDR3 DNA is TGTGCCAGCAGGGGGGGGCCGATCTTCTACAATGAGCAGTTCTTC. This sequence encodes CASRGGPIFYNEQFF. The full variable domain, rest sourced from reference TRBV7-2 and TRBJ2-1, is GAGVSQSPSNKVTEKGKDVELRCDPISGHTALYWYRQSLGQGLEFLIYFQGNSAPDKSGLPSDRFSAERTGGSVSTLTIQRTQQEDSAVYLCASRGGPIFYNEQFFGPGTRLTVL.

In nucleotides, the CDR3 is TGCGCCAGCAGCCAAGATCGAGTAGGGACCCAGTACTTC. This encodes CASSQDRVGTQYF. The chain carries TRBV4-3 and TRBJ2-5; D gene unclear. Deletions cut 0 bases from V and 7 bases from J, with 9 bases between. Germline CDR1 and CDR2: LGHNA and YSLEER. The CDR3 contains 13 residues.

This clonotype turned up a few times. V gene TRBV7-6 combines with J gene TRBJ2-7, with D hard to call. Germline-derived CDR1 and CDR2 are SGHVS and FNYEAQ. This CDR3 contains 15 residues. V was clipped by 5 bases and J by 2 bases, with 16 bases between them. The CDR3 is CASSEDGFRAYEQYF. CDR3 DNA sequence: TGTGCCAGCAGCGAAGACGGATTTAGGGCCTACGAGCAGTACTTC. Looking up the rest from reference TRBV7-6 and TRBJ2-7 gives the full variable domain: GAGVSQSPRYKVTKRGQDVALRCDPISGHVSLYWYRQALGQGPEFLTYFNYEAQQDKSGLPNDRFSAERPEGSISTLTIQRTEQRDSAMYRCASSEDGFRAYEQYFGPGTRLTVT.

The chain recombines TRBV27 with TRBJ2-6, with D hard to call. Between the trimmed V and J ends, which lost 6 bases and 0 bases, there was a span of 9 bases. The CDR3 is made up of 15 amino acids. CDR1 and CDR2 (germline): MNHEY, SMNVEV (reference sequence). The DNA for the CDR3 is TGTGCCAGCAGGACTCAGCTCTCTGGGGCCAACGTCCTGACTTTC. Amino acid sequence: CASRTQLSGANVLTF.

In its sample, this clonotype was seen a few times. The rearrangement links TRBV20-1 to TRBJ2-3, with D possibly matching TRBD2 (5 bases). The CDR3 totals 16 residues. V lost 0 bases and J 0 bases, leaving 13 bases between the germline ends. Germline V lookup: CDR1 DFQATT, CDR2 SNEGSKA (reference sequence). This chain's CDR3 is CSARDRKRWSTDTQYF. DNA for the CDR3: TGCAGTGCTAGAGATAGGAAGCGGTGGAGCACAGATACGCAGTATTTT.

This chain uses TRBV10-3 with TRBJ2-3; possibly TRBD2 for D (6 bases). V gave up 11 bases and J gave up 2 bases, with 17 bases separating them. Germline CDR1 ENHRY, CDR2 SYGVKD. The CDR3 spans 14 residues. CDR3 amino acids: CASGGQATTDTQYF. DNA for the CDR3: TGTGCCTCCGGAGGGCAGGCCACCACAGATACGCAGTATTTT.

CDR3 coding DNA: TGTGCCAGCAGCGAGGGGGGGACTATACAAGAGACCCAGTACTTC. It yields the protein CASSEGGTIQETQYF. The genes are TRBV9 and TRBJ2-5; D might be TRBD2 (7 bases). V dropped 3 bases and J dropped 2 bases, with 14 bases sitting between them. CDR1 SGDLS and CDR2 YYNGEE come from the germline V gene. CDR3 length: 15 amino acids.

The chain employs TRBV7-2 and TRBJ2-3; D is possibly TRBD2 (5 bases). CDR3 length equals 15 residues. Germline V gene lookup returns CDR1 SGHTA and CDR2 FQGNSA. Trimming removed 5 bases at V and 2 bases at J, with 14 bases between. The CDR3 spells CASSRTRLTTDTQYF. CDR3 nucleotides: TGTGCCAGCAGCCGAACTCGACTAACCACAGATACGCAGTATTTT.

V and J are TRBV20-1 and TRBJ1-6; 9 nucleotides align to TRBD1. The CDR3 extends over 15 amino acids. Germline V lookup: CDR1 DFQATT, CDR2 SNEGSKA (reference sequence). V lost 4 bases and J lost 6; bases outside the gene matches: 7. CDR3 DNA: TGCAGTGCTAACCAAGGGACAGGGAGTAATTCACCCCTCCACTTT. The encoded protein is CSANQGTGSNSPLHF.

The chain is built from TRBV5-1 and TRBJ2-2, with TRBD1 matching over 9 bases. The ends lost 3 bases at V and 6 bases at J; junction bases unmatched: 9. The CDR3 runs to 16 residues. Germline V lookup: CDR1 SGHRS, CDR2 YFSETQ. CDR3: CASSWGQGRGAGELFF. CDR3 nucleotide sequence: TGCGCCAGCAGCTGGGGACAGGGAAGAGGAGCCGGGGAGCTGTTTTTT.

This clonotype was counted between two and nine times. The chain joins TRBV27 to TRBJ2-7; D remains unclear. Trimming shortened V by 0 bases and J by 9 bases, and 9 bases separated the two germline ends. CDR1 and CDR2 (germline): MNHEY, SMNVEV (reference sequence). This CDR3 has 12 residues. The CDR3 loop reads CASSLSGSVQYF. CDR3 in DNA: TGTGCCAGCAGTTTATCGGGGTCGGTGCAGTACTTC.

This chain links TRBV4-1 with TRBJ2-5, with 8 bases identical to TRBD2. The CDR3 covers 16 residues. Looked up from germline, CDR1 is MGHRA and CDR2 is YSYEKL. The trim removed 4 bases at V and 4 bases at J, leaving 11 bases unmatched. CDR3 protein: CASSPRGGGPLETQYF. CDR3 coding DNA: TGCGCCAGCAGCCCCCGTGGCGGGGGGCCGTTAGAGACCCAGTACTTC.

This chain joins TRBV7-9 and TRBJ2-5, with unresolved D. This CDR3 is built from 14 residues. V was cut by 0 bases and J by 4 bases, with 9 bases left in between. Germline values: CDR1 SEHNR, CDR2 FQNEAQ (reference sequence). DNA for the CDR3: TGTGCCAGCAGCTTAGCTGCCGCGCGAGAGACCCAGTACTTC. Its protein product is CASSLAAARETQYF.

The V gene is TRBV11-2, the J gene TRBJ2-7; D not resolved. The tail of the sequence fits TRBJ2-5 better, so the J call may be wrong. The germline V gene encodes CDR1 SGHAT and CDR2 FQNNGV. CDR3 length: 17 amino acids. This CDR3 is CASSSKDDRGLLETQYF. The DNA for the CDR3 is TGTGCCAGCAGCTCAAAGGACGACCGCGGCTTGTTAGAGACCCAGTACTTC.

The chain carries TRBV9 and TRBJ2-7, with TRBD1 as a possible D gene (6 bases). The CDR3 runs 14 residues. Germline V CDR1 and CDR2: SGDLS, YYNGEE. V was pared by 5 bases and J by 2 bases, with 14 bases between. The CDR3 reads CASSFRGRAYEQYF. The CDR3 DNA reads as TGTGCCAGCAGTTTCAGGGGTCGGGCCTACGAGCAGTACTTC.

The rearrangement joins TRBV2 to TRBJ2-3, with 10 bases aligning to TRBD2. V shed 7 bases and J 3 bases; nucleotides not matched to a gene: 7. The CDR3 contains 15 residues. CDR1 and CDR2 (germline): SNHLY, FYNNEI. The DNA for the CDR3 is TGTGCCAGCACGGGAACTAGCGGGGTGACAGATACGCAGTATTTT. Translating gives CASTGTSGVTDTQYF. Together with reference TRBV2 and TRBJ2-3, the CDR3 gives the full variable domain: EPEVTQTPSHQVTQMGQEVILRCVPISNHLYFYWYRQILGQKVEFLVSFYNNEISEKSEIFDDQFSVERPDGSNFTLKIRSTKLEDSAMYFCASTGTSGVTDTQYFGPGTRLTVL.

The chain couples TRBV5-1 to TRBJ2-3, with 7 positions matching TRBD1. CDR1 and CDR2 (germline): SGHRS, YFSETQ. This CDR3 is 16 amino acids long. V was pared by 4 bases and J by 5 bases, with 13 bases of the junction left unmatched. The chain's CDR3 is CASSTHMGQFVDTQYF. DNA for the CDR3: TGCGCCAGCAGCACTCATATGGGACAGTTCGTAGATACGCAGTATTTT. The full variable domain, completed using reference TRBV5-1 and TRBJ2-3, is KAGVTQTPRYLIKTRGQQVTLSCSPISGHRSVSWYQQTPGQGLQFLFEYFSETQRNKGNFPGRFSGRQFSNSRSEMNVSTLELGDSALYLCASSTHMGQFVDTQYFGPGTRLTVL.

The gene calls are TRBV4-3 and TRBJ1-1; TRBD1 might be the D (5 bases). Germline values: CDR1 LGHNA, CDR2 YSLEER. Deletions cut 0 bases from V and 4 bases from J, with 9 bases between. There are 14 residues in the CDR3. CDR3 sequence: CASSQDIGGTEAFF. The CDR3 coding sequence is TGCGCCAGCAGCCAAGATATTGGGGGCACTGAAGCTTTCTTT.

This clonotype was counted between two and nine times. The V gene is TRBV12-3 or TRBV12-4, the J gene TRBJ2-4; D is undetermined. This CDR3 has 17 amino acids. Trimming removed 5 bases at V and 0 bases at J, with 17 bases between. The CDR3 protein is CASSPMGPTGAKNIQYF. In nucleotides, the CDR3 is TGTGCCAGCAGTCCTATGGGCCCGACGGGAGCCAAAAACATTCAGTACTTC.

Only a few counts were recorded for this clonotype. The chain joins TRBV6-2 or TRBV6-3 to TRBJ2-4; D not resolved. Germline values: CDR1 MNHEY, CDR2 SVGEGT. Trimming removed 1 base at V and 10 bases at J, with 14 bases between. This CDR3 is built from 14 residues. The CDR3 loop is CASSYYDKGRIQYF. The CDR3 region has the DNA TGTGCCAGCAGTTACTACGATAAGGGAAGGATTCAGTACTTC.

The CDR3 DNA reads as TGCAGTACCTCACTTTATAGCGGGGGAACCTACAATGAGCAGTTCTTC. It yields the protein CSTSLYSGGTYNEQFF. The chain has TRBV20-1 and TRBJ2-1; 9 bases align to TRBD2. Germline loops: CDR1 DFQATT, CDR2 SNEGSKA (reference sequence). The CDR3 length is 16 residues. Germline trimming cut 8 bases from V and 2 bases from J; bases unmatched to any gene: 13.

The V call is TRBV4-3, the J call TRBJ2-3; 9 bases fit TRBD1. CDR1 LGHNA and CDR2 YSLEER come from the germline V gene. The CDR3 consists of 16 residues. Trimming removed 1 base from V and 2 bases from J; junction bases left unmatched: 4. Here the CDR3 DNA reads TGCGCCAGCAGCCAAGGGACAGGGGTACCCACAGATACGCAGTATTTT. It translates to CASSQGTGVPTDTQYF.